This TCR beta chain is drawn from a study of vaccination and CD4 T cells after COVID-19 (dated 2022 in TCRdb). Regarding the complete study: Convalescent patients had a positive SARS-CoV-2 result on nasal swab PCR, and of these patients, several had mild disease and one had severe disease. The convalescent cohort comprised six males and four females, including two Hispanic individuals, seven Caucasians, two Asians and one multiracial person. Participants got two doses of the Pfizer-BioNTech BNT162b2 vaccine (n=8) or two doses of the Moderna mRNA-1273 vaccine (n=2). Post-COVID blood samples from convalescent patients were collected a median of about 100 days after diagnosis, with a range of roughly 30 to 170 days. Post-vaccine blood samples were collected a median of approximately eleven weeks after the second vaccine dose, ranging from roughly 14 to 241 days. The cultures were stimulated with overlapping spike peptide pools from SARS-CoV-2 and from the common cold coronaviruses HCoV-NL63, HCoV-OC43 and HCoV-229E. As controls, cultures received a CEFX viral epitope pool (the positive control), an HIV-1 Nef peptide pool (the negative control), or no peptide at all. In approximately eleven COVID-19 convalescent patients and 4 infection-naive healthy vaccine recipients, the spike-specific CD4+ TCR repertoire before mRNA vaccination was compared with the repertoire after mRNA vaccination. Overall study outcomes, separate from this receptor: The study included relatively few convalescent patients and did not analyze early timepoints after natural infection. In convalescent patients, a median approximately 86% of post-vaccine SARS-CoV-2-reactive clones were detected only after vaccination, and vaccine-specific priming was suggested by this finding. The median count of SARS-CoV-2-reactive clonotypes went up from around 21 after infection to approximately 40 after vaccination, although the change was not significant. Nearly all vaccine-specific clones in convalescent patients (304 of 307) were mono-reactive for SARS-CoV-2 spike rather than cross-reactive with common cold coronaviruses.

What the treatment or condition label conveys for this sample: roughly ten-day PBMC culture with coronavirus spike peptide pools or control peptides (ViraFEST assay). The ViraFEST assay was used in the study, in which antigen-specific T cells were expanded with peptide pools and expanded clonotypes were subsequently identified by TCR sequencing. Positive SARS-CoV-2 PCR tests in the convalescent patients dated from March to December 2020, before Alpha, Beta and Delta variants emerged in the United States. Each well held 1.5 million to 2.5 million PBMCs cultured with approximately 9.1 ug/ml peptide pools in IMDM containing 5% human AB serum and approximately 10 IU/ml IL-2. On days 3 and 7, half of the culture medium was replaced with fresh IL-2-containing medium. CD4+ T cells were isolated after 10 days of culture through negative selection using the EasySep CD4+ T cell isolation kit. Ficoll-Paque Plus gradient centrifugation was used to isolate PBMCs from whole blood, and the isolated PBMCs were then either used fresh or cryopreserved at -140C. Each culture condition was generally run in triplicate wells.

As to this clonotype: It lacks a known antigen. It has no much larger one-base neighbor in the sample; base qualities were not kept.

The cysteine opens and the phenylalanine closes a CDR3 of 15 amino acids. Just CDR3 DNA is preserved here, 45 bases in frame from base 1. The V and J ends are trimmed by 7 bases and 6 bases, leaving 21 bases between them. Taken from the germline V gene, the CDR1 and CDR2 loops are SNHLY and FYNNEI. Library preparation used PCR. At the Johns Hopkins FTIC core, DNA from the cultured CD4+ T cells underwent TCR sequencing with the Oncomine TCR Beta short-read assay. Genomic DNA was extracted from the cultured CD4+ T cells with the QIAamp micro DNA kit. Oncomine TCR Beta libraries from cultured CD4+ T cells were pooled with unique dual indexes and sequenced on an Illumina iSeq 100. Regarding the original processing steps: Non-productive sequences were filtered out, and CDR3s that did not start with C, did not end with F or W, or were shorter than 7 amino acids were discarded. Antigen-specific clonotypes were identified using the MANAFEST web application through comparison of peptide-stimulated wells with reference and other culture wells. An FDR below 0.05, an odds ratio above 5, and a productive frequency above 0.1% in at least two of three replicate wells were required for clones to be considered positive. Cross-reactive clonotypes were defined as significantly expanded in both SARS-CoV-2 spike wells and at least one common cold coronavirus spike condition. Similarity between CDR3 sequences was evaluated in R version 3.6.1 using Levenshtein distances (stringdist) and unrooted phylogenetic trees (ape). TCRdb reprocessed the public reads (quality trimming at Q25 with fastp, clone calling with MiXCR) and kept in-frame beta chains. Here each entry gathers all rows of one CDR3 protein and keeps the most common genes and DNA. The V and J calls were not made by the authors but by TCRdb's processing. The sample table contains just over 14,000 distinct CDR3 sequences; only one count was recorded for 65% to 80% of them. The top ten constitute 9.5% to 13% of the sample.

The chain is assembled from TRBV2 and TRBJ1-2; TRBD1 might be the D gene, on 6 matching bases. This sequence was found in a human donor who had recovered from COVID-19. The sequenced sample consisted of CD4+ T cells from blood, cultured in vitro. CDR3 region: CASTPRGPPENGYTF. The sequenced DNA: TGTGCCAGCACTCCCCGGGGGCCCCCCGAGAATGGCTACACCTTC.